This TCR beta chain derives from a study of shared clonotypes between healthy human individuals. This clone was observed once. Repertoires were generated with immunoSEQ multiplex PCR, while TCRdb's copy carries only in-frame clones and drops some. The sample carries over a million clones, 98% recorded once. Germline V CDR1 and CDR2: SGHKS, YYEKEE (reference sequence). Between the trimmed V and J ends, which lost 0 bases and 7 bases, there was a span of 7 bases. The CDR3 totals 13 residues. This clonotype originated in a man younger than 40 in good health. This rearrangement joins TRBV5-5 to TRBJ2-2; D uncertain. Input material: naive CD4+ T cells sorted from blood. As for subset: CD45RA+ positively selected. CDR3 nucleotides: TGTGCCAGCAGCTTGGTACGTGGCGGGGAGCTGTTTTTT. Its protein product is CASSLVRGGELFF.